This TCR beta chain originates from a study of regulatory T cells in long-lasting Graves disease (dated by TCRdb to the early 2020s). Turning to the overall study: Patients with newly diagnosed Graves' disease had been on antithyroid drugs for under 3 months. The study took place in China and was registered as a clinical trial. This study used TCR sequencing and RNA sequencing of peripheral blood to compare persistent Graves' disease patients against newly diagnosed Graves' disease patients. A total of about 35 samples underwent TCR sequencing, from about 13 patients with persistent Graves' disease and around 20 patients with newly diagnosed Graves' disease. The full study reports these points: Patients with persistent disease shared more public clonotypes (about 2,700) than newly diagnosed patients did (about 1,000). Preferential use of TRBV28, TRBJ1-2 and TRBJ2-5 was observed in persistent disease, whereas TRBV20-1 and TRBJ2-1 were favored in newly diagnosed disease. Because the primary lesion, thyroid tissue, could not be accessed, the study looked at peripheral blood alone. Sequencing and analysis were limited to the TCR beta chain. Compared with newly diagnosed patients, persistent Graves' disease patients had lower TCR Shannon entropy and fewer highly expanded clones, which suggests clonal expansion. The authors acknowledged the small sample size as a limitation that may reduce accuracy.

Many counts were recorded for this clonotype. The antigen it recognizes is unknown. No much larger clone exists at a distance of one base, and base qualities are not known. Including the terminal cysteine and phenylalanine, the CDR3 comprises 16 residues. The read is trimmed to its CDR3 DNA, 48 bases read in frame from base 1. Compared with germline, V lacks 5 bases and J lacks 6 bases; bases without a gene match: 10. The germline V gene yields ENHRY for CDR1 and SYGVKD for CDR2. Library generation was performed with multiplex PCR. Sequencer: Illumina HiSeq 4000. iRepertoire HTBI primers and Arm-PCR amplification of CDR3 regions were used to construct TCR beta libraries. Gel purification was performed on PCR products prior to sequencing. Regarding the original processing steps: Across samples, roughly 60 TRBV and roughly 13 TRBJ segments were identified and used for gene usage analysis of CDR3 amino acid clonotypes. COPE and FqMerger were used to merge filtered high-quality paired reads into contigs. Contigs were aligned with BLAST to IMGT TRBV, TRBD and TRBJ reference genes, and CDR3 was defined per IMGT. Highly expanded clones were defined as clonotypes with a frequency above 0.1%. Repertoire diversity was measured by Shannon entropy, and V-J evenness by the Gini coefficient. Public clonotypes were defined as clonotypes shared by more than one individual. TCRdb trimmed the raw reads at Q25, called clones with MiXCR and kept productive beta chains. Each CDR3 protein gets just one entry, which takes the most common genes and DNA from the rows behind it. These V and J calls rely on TCRdb rather than the paper's analysis. This sample lists approximately 350,000 distinct CDR3 sequences; around 16% were detected once. The ten largest make up around 20% of the sample.

The sample's time point label is to be understood as: newly diagnosed GD, antithyroid drugs for less than 3 months. RNA was extracted from PBMCs in TRIzol for both TCR sequencing and RNA sequencing. The diagnosis of Graves' disease followed American Thyroid Association guidelines. Patients for the study were recruited at an endocrinology department in Xi'an, China. From each patient, 8 to 10 milliliters of peripheral blood was collected into an EDTA anticoagulant tube. Ficoll Paque Plus density gradient separation was used to isolate PBMCs, and no further T cell sorting was performed. An Agilent 2100 Bioanalyzer and agarose gel were used to assess RNA quality, and a NanoDrop 2000 was used to measure RNA concentration. The same specimen was also included in a second study, on T cells in Graves' hyperthyroidism and ophthalmopathy. That second report states: Stable Graves' hyperthyroidism was defined as the absence of progression to ophthalmopathy over 18 months of follow-up. Hyperthyroidism patients were aged 18 to 65 years and newly diagnosed, with disease duration of less than 2 months. Patients with uncontrolled infections, other autoimmune diseases, pregnancy or lactation were excluded. Diagnoses were based on clinical symptoms, serum thyroxine and TRAb, thyroid ultrasound and orbital computed tomography. The first round of RT-PCR for the TCR CDR3 was performed with the HTBI primer set and the Qiagen OneStep RT-PCR kit. Most expanded thyroid clonotypes (frequency above 0.001) were also detected in blood, a finding suggesting that blood repertoires may reflect thyroid immune responses. In cross-validation, a model built on a 13 V-J signature told ophthalmopathy apart from stable hyperthyroidism with approximately 90% sensitivity and about 81% specificity, and in testing the same model reached 80%/75%. In validation, progression to ophthalmopathy was predicted by the model with nearly 71% sensitivity and 72% to 85% specificity, a median of 6.5 months before onset. To identify distinguishing TCR V-J signatures, a discovery cohort of about a hundred patients was used, comprising roughly 45 with Graves' ophthalmopathy and around 60 with stable Graves' hyperthyroidism. An independent validation cohort of 18 to 20 hyperthyroidism patients and more than 15 patients who later progressed to ophthalmopathy tested prospective prediction of ophthalmopathy. The 75 to 100 discovery patients were randomly split 7:3 into training and test sets. Thyroid tissue and blood T-cell repertoires from roughly six Graves' hyperthyroidism patients were also compared in the study. Once sampling was done, hyperthyroidism patients were given methimazole at a starting dose of 30 mg daily, whereas ophthalmopathy patients were given high-dose intravenous methylprednisolone. The libraries were constructed in a second round of multiplex PCR and then size-selected and purified. Sequencing of the libraries was done on an Illumina HiSeq2000 using paired-end 100 bp reads. SOAPnuke was used to process the raw data, with reads discarded if the reads contained adapters or uncalled bases, had a mean Phred below 15, or lacked an exact constant-primer or identifier match. COPE v1.2.5 was used to merge high-quality paired reads, and clonotypes were defined as unique nucleotide sequences. Clonotypes were aligned to IMGT TRBV, TRBD and TRBJ reference segments using MiTCR v1.1. Analysis was restricted to V-J combinations with a frequency above 0.0001, which covered 99.2% of repertoires. The TCS score was defined as F50 (clonal expansion) divided by E x V (chaos), with BLOSUM62-based TCRdist calculated between CDR3 peptides within each V-J. Welch's t-statistics and random forest reduced roughly 540 V-J features to 10 to 15, which were used in a naive Bayes classifier (R e1071). Sample size was not statistically predetermined, and investigators were not blinded to group allocation. The paper reports TCR Vbeta CDR3 sequencing of fewer than 150 peripheral blood samples: under 45 ophthalmopathy, roughly 74 hyperthyroidism and around 17 progressor patients.

Sequencing used peripheral blood mononuclear cells (PBMCs), obtained at new diagnosis, from a patient treated with antithyroid drugs. This receptor was identified in a woman aged 18-30 years with Graves disease. Donor details come from another sample of the same person, matched by shared clones. This chain joins TRBV10-3 to TRBJ2-1, with 10 junctional bases fitting TRBD2. The nucleotide sequence is TGTGCCATCAGTCCCCTAAGCGGGGGGGCGGGCAATGAGCAGTTCTTC. Its protein reads: CAISPLSGGAGNEQFF.